Listed below are T cell receptor beta chains from one sample, sequenced in a study of T cell responses to AZD1222 COVID-19 vaccine. Assay: immunoSEQ multiplex PCR; the TCRdb copy retains only in-frame clones and omits some. Here the sample spans about 78,000 clones, about nine tenths being singletons. The sample consisted of peripheral blood, taken 28 days after the second AZD1222 dose. The source of these receptors is an adult who received the AZD1222 COVID-19 vaccine. The CDR3 runs from the conserved cysteine through the conserved F or W. A D gene is named only where the DNA matches it firmly. Some rows mark clone size as missing; the rest say once, few, many or name a class of expanded clone.

j_gene,len,abundance,v_gene,d_gene,CDR3nt,CDR3aa
TRBJ2-1,12,-,TRBV29-1,TRBD2,TGCAGCGTGGAGGGACTAGCAAATGAGCAGTTCTTC,CSVEGLANEQFF
TRBJ1-4,19,-,TRBV27,TRBD1,TGTGCCAGCAGTTTAAGTATTGGGGACAGGGCTTCAACTAATGAAAAACTGTTTTTT,CASSLSIGDRASTNEKLFF
TRBJ1-1,14,-,TRBV7-9,-,TGTGCCAGCATATTAACCTCTCTGAACACTGAAGCTTTCTTT,CASILTSLNTEAFF
TRBJ1-6,13,-,TRBV11-3,-,TGTGCCAGCAGCGGGCAGGCAAATTCACCCCTCCACTTT,CASSGQANSPLHF
TRBJ1-2,15,-,TRBV2,-,TGTGCCAGCAGTGAAAGGGAGAGTTTAGAATATGGCTACACCTTC,CASSERESLEYGYTF
TRBJ1-4,13,-,TRBV5-4,-,TGTGCCAGCAGCGGGCAGGGAAATGAAAAACTGTTTTTT,CASSGQGNEKLFF
TRBJ1-1,11,-,TRBV3-1/TRBV3-2,-,TGTGCCAGCAGCCTGAATCAAGAAGCTTTCTTT,CASSLNQEAFF
TRBJ1-1,18,-,TRBV19,-,TGTGCCAGTAGTACCATACAGGGTTACTCCAACTTGAACACTGAAGCTTTCTTT,CASSTIQGYSNLNTEAFF
TRBJ2-1,14,once,TRBV11-2,-,TGTGCCAGCAGCTTAGGGACCCCGGGGGATAAGCAGTTCTTC,CASSLGTPGDKQFF
TRBJ1-2,16,-,TRBV25-1,-,TGTGCCAGCAGTGAATTTAAGTCGCACAGCTTCTATGGCTACACCTTC,CASSEFKSHSFYGYTF
TRBJ2-7,15,-,TRBV11-3,-,TGTGCCAGCAGCTCGCGAGGAGGGAGCCCCTACGAGCAGTACTTC,CASSSRGGSPYEQYF
TRBJ2-7,13,few,TRBV11-3,-,TGTGCCAGCAGCTTAACAGGTGGGAACGAGCAGTACTTC,CASSLTGGNEQYF
TRBJ2-1,18,-,TRBV7-6,TRBD2,TGTGCCAGCAGCTTAAATGCCCCCCGGGAGCGGGAGAGGAATGAGCAGTTCTTC,CASSLNAPRERERNEQFF
TRBJ2-2,16,-,TRBV19,TRBD2,TGTGCCAGTAGTATTGACCGGGGACTAGGCGGCGGGGAGCTGTTTTTT,CASSIDRGLGGGELFF
TRBJ2-1,16,-,TRBV11-3,TRBD2,TGTGCCAGCAGCTTAGGGACTAGCGGGGCTCCGCATGAGCAGTTCTTC,CASSLGTSGAPHEQFF
TRBJ2-1,12,-,TRBV19,-,TGTGCCAGTAGTGACGGAGACAATGAGCAGTTCTTC,CASSDGDNEQFF
TRBJ1-5,14,-,TRBV30,-,TGTGCCTGGAGTGTTTTTCAAGGATCTCAGCCCCAGCATTTT,CAWSVFQGSQPQHF
TRBJ1-1,15,once,TRBV9,-,TGTGCCAGCAGCGCCCCCGACAGCAGGAACACTGAAGCTTTCTTT,CASSAPDSRNTEAFF
TRBJ1-6,15,-,TRBV15,-,TGTGCCACCAGCAGGACCGGATTGGAAGGAGCACCCCTCCACTTT,CATSRTGLEGAPLHF
TRBJ2-5,15,-,TRBV2,TRBD2,TGTGCCAGCAGTGAGAGACTAGCGGGCCAAGAGACCCAGTACTTC,CASSERLAGQETQYF
TRBJ1-1,11,-,TRBV10-2,-,TGCGCCAGCAGAGCTATTACTGAAGCTTTCTTT,CASRAITEAFF
TRBJ1-2,15,-,TRBV6-5,TRBD1,TGTGCCAGCAGTACTATGACAGGGGGAGCCTATGGCTACACCTTC,CASSTMTGGAYGYTF
TRBJ2-7,11,-,TRBV6-5,-,TGTGCCAGCGCAGGCCCCTACGAGCAGTACTTC,CASAGPYEQYF
TRBJ2-1,12,once,TRBV7-9,TRBD2,TGTGCCAGCAGCCCGGGGACTAGCGAGTGGTTCTTC,CASSPGTSEWFF
TRBJ2-7,15,-,TRBV9,-,TGTGCCAGCAGCGTAATCCCCACCCGGGGAGACGAGCAGTACTTC,CASSVIPTRGDEQYF
TRBJ1-1,13,once,TRBV7-9,-,TGTGCCAGCAGTTTAGACACGTGGACTGAAGCTTTCTTT,CASSLDTWTEAFF
TRBJ1-3,16,-,TRBV11-1,-,TGTGCCAGCAGCCAGGAGATTGGGCCCTCTGGAAACACCATATATTTT,CASSQEIGPSGNTIYF
TRBJ2-1,15,once,TRBV9,TRBD2,TGTGCCAGCAGCGCTAGCGGGTCCTCCTACAATGAGCAGTTCTTC,CASSASGSSYNEQFF
TRBJ1-1,15,-,TRBV18,-,TGTGCCAGCTCACCTCGACGAGCGGGAGACACTGAAGCTTTCTTT,CASSPRRAGDTEAFF
TRBJ2-7,14,-,TRBV5-5,-,TGTGCCAGCAGCTTCCAGGGGGGAGGGTACGAGCAGTACTTC,CASSFQGGGYEQYF
TRBJ2-1,15,-,TRBV3-1/TRBV3-2,-,TGTGCCAGCAGCCAAGAGTCTTCCATCCTCAATGAGCAGTTCTTC,CASSQESSILNEQFF
TRBJ2-7,15,-,TRBV7-3,TRBD1,TGTGCCAGCAGCCTCTTACGGACAGGGGTACACGAGCAGTACTTC,CASSLLRTGVHEQYF
TRBJ2-5,15,once,TRBV6-5,TRBD2,TGTGCCAGCAGCTCCGGACTAGCGCCTAAAGAGACCCAGTACTTC,CASSSGLAPKETQYF
TRBJ1-5,20,-,TRBV18,TRBD1,TGTGCCAGCTCGCCGCCACCCGGGACAGGGGGCGCGGGAAGCAATCAGCCCCAGCATTTT,CASSPPPGTGGAGSNQPQHF
TRBJ1-4,14,-,TRBV7-9,-,TGTGCCAGCAACAGACCACCAACTAATGAAAAACTGTTTTTT,CASNRPPTNEKLFF